This TCR beta chain was sequenced during a study of T cells in localized non-small cell lung cancer. Repertoires were generated with immunoSEQ multiplex PCR, while TCRdb's copy carries only in-frame clones and drops some. The data hold 2,500 to 3,000 clones, with around 21% observed a single time. The CDR3 spans 15 residues. Germline V gives CDR1 MNHGY, CDR2 SAAAGT. Trimming took 8 bases from V and 0 from J, leaving 11 bases between them. The source of this sequence is a male donor at least 60 years old with stage II squamous cell lung carcinoma. The chain joins TRBV6-8 to TRBJ1-6; no clear D. Sequenced material: lung tumor tissue, taken before any cancer treatment. The CDR3 DNA sequence: TGTGCCAGCGGACTGCCGCTCTCCTATAATTCACCCCTCCACTTT. It codes for CASGLPLSYNSPLHF.